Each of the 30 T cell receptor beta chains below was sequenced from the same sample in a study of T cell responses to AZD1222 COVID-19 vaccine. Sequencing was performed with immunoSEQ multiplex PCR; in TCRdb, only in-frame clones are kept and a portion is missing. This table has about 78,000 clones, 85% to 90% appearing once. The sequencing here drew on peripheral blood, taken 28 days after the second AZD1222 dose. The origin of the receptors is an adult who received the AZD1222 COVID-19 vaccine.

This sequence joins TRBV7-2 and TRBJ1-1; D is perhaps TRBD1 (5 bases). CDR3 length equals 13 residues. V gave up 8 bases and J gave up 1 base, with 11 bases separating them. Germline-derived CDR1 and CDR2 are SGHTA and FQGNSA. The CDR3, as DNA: TGTGCCAGCCGTAGACAGCGGAACACTGAAGCTTTCTTT. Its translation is CASRRQRNTEAFF.

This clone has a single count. CDR3 coding DNA: TGTGCCAGCAGCCAAGCTCGGGGGGGCGCAAACAATGAGCAGTTCTTC. Its protein is CASSQARGGANNEQFF. V usage is TRBV3-1 (or the pseudogene TRBV3-2) and J usage is TRBJ2-1, with 8 bases aligning to TRBD2. The CDR3 sequence is 16 residues long. The germline CDR1 and CDR2 sequences are LGHDT and YNNKEL (reference sequence). V was pared by 1 base and J by 5 bases, with 7 bases of the junction left unmatched.

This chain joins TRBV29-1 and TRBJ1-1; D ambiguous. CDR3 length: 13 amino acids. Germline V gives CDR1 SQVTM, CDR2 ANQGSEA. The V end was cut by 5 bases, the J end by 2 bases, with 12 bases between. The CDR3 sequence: CSVRVRGNTEAFF. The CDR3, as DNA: TGCAGCGTTCGAGTCCGGGGTAACACTGAAGCTTTCTTT.

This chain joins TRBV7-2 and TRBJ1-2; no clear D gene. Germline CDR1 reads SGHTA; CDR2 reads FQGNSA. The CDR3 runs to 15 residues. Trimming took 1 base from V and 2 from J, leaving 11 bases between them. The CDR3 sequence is CASSLGQSSNYGYTF. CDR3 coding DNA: TGTGCCAGCAGCTTAGGGCAATCCTCCAACTATGGCTACACCTTC.

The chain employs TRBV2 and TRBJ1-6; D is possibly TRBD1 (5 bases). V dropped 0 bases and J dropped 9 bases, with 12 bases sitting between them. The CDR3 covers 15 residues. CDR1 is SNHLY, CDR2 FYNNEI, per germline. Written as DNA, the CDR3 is TGTGCCAGCAGTGAAGCGGGGCCCCGGGCTTCACCCCTCCACTTT. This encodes CASSEAGPRASPLHF.

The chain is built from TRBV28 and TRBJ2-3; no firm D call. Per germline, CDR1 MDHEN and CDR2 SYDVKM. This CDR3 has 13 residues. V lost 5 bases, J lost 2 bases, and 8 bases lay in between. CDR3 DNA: TGTGCCAGCAGTATCGGGTCCACAGATACGCAGTATTTT. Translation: CASSIGSTDTQYF.

The CDR3: CASSLTRDSDNEQFF. CDR3 sequence (DNA): TGTGCCAGCAGCTTAACCCGGGACAGCGACAATGAGCAGTTCTTC. J is TRBJ2-1 and V is TRBV7-3; 7 bases fit TRBD1. This CDR3 has 15 residues. Trimming at V came to 0 bases and at J to 5 bases, leaving 4 bases not matched to a gene. CDR1 is SGHTA, CDR2 FQGTGA, per germline.

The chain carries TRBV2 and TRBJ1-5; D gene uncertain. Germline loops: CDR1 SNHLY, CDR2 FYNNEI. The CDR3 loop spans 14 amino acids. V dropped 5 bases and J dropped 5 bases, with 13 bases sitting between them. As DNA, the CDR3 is TGTGCCAGCAGTAAGAATAGGGAAGATCAGCCCCAGCATTTT. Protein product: CASSKNREDQPQHF. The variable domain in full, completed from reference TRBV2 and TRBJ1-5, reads EPEVTQTPSHQVTQMGQEVILRCVPISNHLYFYWYRQILGQKVEFLVSFYNNEISEKSEIFDDQFSVERPDGSNFTLKIRSTKLEDSAMYFCASSKNREDQPQHFGDGTRLSIL.

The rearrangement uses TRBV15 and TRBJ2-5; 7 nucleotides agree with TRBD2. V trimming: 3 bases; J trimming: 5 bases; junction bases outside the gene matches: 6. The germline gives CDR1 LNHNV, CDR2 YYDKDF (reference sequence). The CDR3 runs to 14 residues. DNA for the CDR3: TGTGCCACCAGCAGGGGCGGGGGTTACGAGACCCAGTACTTC. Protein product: CATSRGGGYETQYF. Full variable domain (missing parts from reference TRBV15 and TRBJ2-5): DAMVIQNPRYQVTQFGKPVTLSCSQTLNHNVMYWYQQKSSQAPKLLFHYYDKDFNNEADTPDNFQSRRPNTSFCFLDIRSPGLGDTAMYLCATSRGGGYETQYFGPGTRLLVL.

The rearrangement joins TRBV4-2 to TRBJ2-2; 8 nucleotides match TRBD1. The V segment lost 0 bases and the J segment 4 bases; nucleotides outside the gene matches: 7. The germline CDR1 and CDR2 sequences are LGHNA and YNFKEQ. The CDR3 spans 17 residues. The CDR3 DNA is TGTGCCAGCAGCCAAGACCAGGACAGGGCCCTCACCGGGGAGCTGTTTTTT. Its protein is CASSQDQDRALTGELFF.

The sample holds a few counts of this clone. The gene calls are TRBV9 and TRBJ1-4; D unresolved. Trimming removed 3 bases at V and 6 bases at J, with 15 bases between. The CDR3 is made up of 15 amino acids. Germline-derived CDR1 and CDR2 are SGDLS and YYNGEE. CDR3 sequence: CASSANARPHEKLFF. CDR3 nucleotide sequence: TGTGCCAGCAGCGCGAACGCAAGGCCCCATGAAAAACTGTTTTTT.

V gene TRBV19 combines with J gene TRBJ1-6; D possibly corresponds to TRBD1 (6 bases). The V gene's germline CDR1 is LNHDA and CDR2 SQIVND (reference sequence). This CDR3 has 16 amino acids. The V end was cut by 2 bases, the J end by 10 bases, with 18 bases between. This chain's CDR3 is CASSILHRDGISPLHF. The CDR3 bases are TGTGCCAGTAGTATACTCCACAGGGATGGGATATCACCCCTCCACTTT. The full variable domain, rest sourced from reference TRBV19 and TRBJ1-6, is DGGITQSPKYLFRKEGQNVTLSCEQNLNHDAMYWYRQDPGQGLRLIYYSQIVNDFQKGDIAEGYSVSREKKESFPLTVTSAQKNPTAFYLCASSILHRDGISPLHFGNGTRLTVT.

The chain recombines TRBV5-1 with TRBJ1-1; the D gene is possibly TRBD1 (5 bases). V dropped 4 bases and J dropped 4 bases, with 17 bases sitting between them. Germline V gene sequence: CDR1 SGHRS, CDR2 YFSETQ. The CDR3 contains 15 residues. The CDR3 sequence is CASSSQPGGATEAFF. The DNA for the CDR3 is TGCGCCAGCAGCAGCCAACCCGGGGGAGCCACTGAAGCTTTCTTT.

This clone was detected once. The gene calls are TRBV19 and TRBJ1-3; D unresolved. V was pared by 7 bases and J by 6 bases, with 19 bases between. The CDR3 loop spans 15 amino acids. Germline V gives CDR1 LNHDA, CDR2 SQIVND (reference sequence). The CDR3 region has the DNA TGTGCCAGTAAGCCTCTGGCCTTTTCCGCAAACACCATATATTTT. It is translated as CASKPLAFSANTIYF.

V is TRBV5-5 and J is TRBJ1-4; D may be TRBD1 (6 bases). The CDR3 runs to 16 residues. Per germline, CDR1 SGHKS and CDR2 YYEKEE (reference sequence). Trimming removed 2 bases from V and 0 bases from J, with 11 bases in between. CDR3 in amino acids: CASSLGRGSTNEKLFF. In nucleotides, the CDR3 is TGTGCCAGCAGCTTAGGCAGGGGATCAACTAATGAAAAACTGTTTTTT.

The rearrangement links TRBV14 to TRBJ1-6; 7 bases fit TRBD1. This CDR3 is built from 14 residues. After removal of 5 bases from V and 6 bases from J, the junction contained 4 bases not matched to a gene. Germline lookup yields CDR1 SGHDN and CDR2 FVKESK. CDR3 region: CASSAGTANSPLHF. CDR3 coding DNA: TGTGCCAGCAGCGCCGGGACAGCTAATTCACCCCTCCACTTT.

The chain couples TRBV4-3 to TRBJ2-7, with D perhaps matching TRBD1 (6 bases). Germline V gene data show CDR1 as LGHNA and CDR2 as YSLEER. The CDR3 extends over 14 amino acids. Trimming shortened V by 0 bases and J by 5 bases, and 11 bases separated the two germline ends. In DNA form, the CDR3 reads TGCGCCAGCAGCCAAGACCACAGGGCCCACGAGCAGTACTTC. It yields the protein CASSQDHRAHEQYF.

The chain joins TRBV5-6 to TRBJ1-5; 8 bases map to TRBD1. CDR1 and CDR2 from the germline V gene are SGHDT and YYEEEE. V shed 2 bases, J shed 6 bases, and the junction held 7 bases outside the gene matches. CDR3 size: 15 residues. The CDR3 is CASSFWDRRAQPQHF. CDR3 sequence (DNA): TGTGCCAGCAGCTTCTGGGACAGGCGGGCTCAGCCCCAGCATTTT.

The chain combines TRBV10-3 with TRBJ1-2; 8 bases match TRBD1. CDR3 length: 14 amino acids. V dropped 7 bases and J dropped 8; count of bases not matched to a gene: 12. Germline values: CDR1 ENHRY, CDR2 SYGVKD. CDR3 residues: CAINDAGGARGYTF. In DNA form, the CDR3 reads TGTGCCATCAACGATGCAGGGGGCGCGCGGGGCTACACCTTC.

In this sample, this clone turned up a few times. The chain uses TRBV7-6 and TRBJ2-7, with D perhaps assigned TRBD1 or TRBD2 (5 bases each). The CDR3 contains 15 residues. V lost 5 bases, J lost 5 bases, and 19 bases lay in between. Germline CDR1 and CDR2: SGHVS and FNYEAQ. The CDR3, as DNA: TGTGCCAGCAGCGTAGGATGGGGGTTTAAGGACGAGCAGTACTTC. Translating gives CASSVGWGFKDEQYF.

In DNA form, the CDR3 reads TGTGCCATCAGTCGGGCTAGCGGGGCAAACAATGAGCAGTTCTTC. This encodes CAISRASGANNEQFF. V gene TRBV10-3 combines with J gene TRBJ2-1; TRBD2 aligns across 9 bases. The CDR3 is made up of 15 amino acids. Trimming cost V 5 bases and J 5 bases; bases outside gene matches: 7. Per germline, CDR1 ENHRY and CDR2 SYGVKD.

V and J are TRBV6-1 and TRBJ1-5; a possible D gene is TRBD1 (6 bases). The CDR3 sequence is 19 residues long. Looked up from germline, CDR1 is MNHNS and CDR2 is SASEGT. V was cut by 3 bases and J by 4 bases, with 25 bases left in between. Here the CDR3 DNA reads TGTGCCAGCAGTGATAGGGCGGGGGCTCCTAGTGTTAGGAATCAGCCCCAGCATTTT. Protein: CASSDRAGAPSVRNQPQHF.

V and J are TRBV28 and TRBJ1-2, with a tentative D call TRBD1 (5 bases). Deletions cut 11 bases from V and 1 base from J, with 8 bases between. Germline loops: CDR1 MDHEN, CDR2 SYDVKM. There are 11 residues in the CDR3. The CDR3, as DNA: TGTGCCGGGGCTAATAACTATGGCTACACCTTC. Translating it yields CAGANNYGYTF.

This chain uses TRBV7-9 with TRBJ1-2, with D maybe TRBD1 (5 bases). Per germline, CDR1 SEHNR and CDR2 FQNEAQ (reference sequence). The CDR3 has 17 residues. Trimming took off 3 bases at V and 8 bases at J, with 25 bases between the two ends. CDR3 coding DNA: TGTGCCAGCAGCTTTTACCGGACACAGAGTTCGGGAAGCGGCTACACCTTC. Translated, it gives CASSFYRTQSSGSGYTF.

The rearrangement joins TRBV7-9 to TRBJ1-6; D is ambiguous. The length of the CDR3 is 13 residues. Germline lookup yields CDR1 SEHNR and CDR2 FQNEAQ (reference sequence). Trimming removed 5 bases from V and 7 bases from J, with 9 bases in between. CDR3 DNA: TGTGCCAGCAGCCCGGGGATCAATTCACCCCTCCACTTT. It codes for CASSPGINSPLHF.

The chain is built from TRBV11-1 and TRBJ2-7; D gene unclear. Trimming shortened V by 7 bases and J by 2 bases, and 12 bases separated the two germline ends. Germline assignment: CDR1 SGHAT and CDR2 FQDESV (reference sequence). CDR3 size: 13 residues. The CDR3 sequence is CASTNDRAYEQYF. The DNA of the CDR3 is TGTGCCAGCACCAACGACCGAGCCTACGAGCAGTACTTC.

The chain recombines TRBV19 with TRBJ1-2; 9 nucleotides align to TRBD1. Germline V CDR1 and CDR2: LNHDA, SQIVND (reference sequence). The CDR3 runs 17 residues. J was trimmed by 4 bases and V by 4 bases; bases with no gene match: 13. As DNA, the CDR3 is TGTGCCAGTAGTACGGCCGGGACAGGGCGCCATGGCTATGGCTACACCTTC. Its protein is CASSTAGTGRHGYGYTF.

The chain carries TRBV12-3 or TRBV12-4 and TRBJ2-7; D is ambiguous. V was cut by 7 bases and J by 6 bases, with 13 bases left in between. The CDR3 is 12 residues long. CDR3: CASKLRSAEQYF. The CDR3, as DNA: TGTGCCAGCAAGTTGCGGAGTGCCGAGCAGTACTTC.

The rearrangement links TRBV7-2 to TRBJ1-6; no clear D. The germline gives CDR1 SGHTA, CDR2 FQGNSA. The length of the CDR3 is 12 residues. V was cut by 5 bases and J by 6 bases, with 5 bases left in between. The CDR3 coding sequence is TGTGCCAGCAGCCATTTTAATTCACCCCTCCACTTT. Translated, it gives CASSHFNSPLHF. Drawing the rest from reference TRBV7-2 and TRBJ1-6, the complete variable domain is GAGVSQSPSNKVTEKGKDVELRCDPISGHTALYWYRQSLGQGLEFLIYFQGNSAPDKSGLPSDRFSAERTGGSVSTLTIQRTQQEDSAVYLCASSHFNSPLHFGNGTRLTVT.

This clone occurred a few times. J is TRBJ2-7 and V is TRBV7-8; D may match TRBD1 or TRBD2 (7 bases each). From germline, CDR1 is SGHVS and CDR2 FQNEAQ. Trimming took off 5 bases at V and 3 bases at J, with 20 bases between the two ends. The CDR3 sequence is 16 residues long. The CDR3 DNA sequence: TGTGCCAGCAGCCCAGGGGGGGCGCAGGGGGTCTACGAGCAGTACTTC. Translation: CASSPGGAQGVYEQYF.